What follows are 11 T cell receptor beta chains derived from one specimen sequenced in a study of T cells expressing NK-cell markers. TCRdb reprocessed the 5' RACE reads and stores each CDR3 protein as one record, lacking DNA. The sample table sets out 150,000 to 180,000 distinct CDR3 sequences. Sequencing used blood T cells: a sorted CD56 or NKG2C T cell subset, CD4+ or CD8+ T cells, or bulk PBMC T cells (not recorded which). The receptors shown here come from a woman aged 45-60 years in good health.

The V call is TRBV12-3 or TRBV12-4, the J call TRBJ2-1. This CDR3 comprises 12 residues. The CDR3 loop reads CASSFLENEQFF.

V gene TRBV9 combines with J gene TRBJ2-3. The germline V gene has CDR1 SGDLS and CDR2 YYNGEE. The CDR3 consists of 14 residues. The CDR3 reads CASSASAATDTQYF.

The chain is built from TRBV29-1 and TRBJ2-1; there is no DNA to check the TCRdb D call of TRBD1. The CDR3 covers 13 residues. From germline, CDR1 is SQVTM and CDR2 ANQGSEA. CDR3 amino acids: CSGDRVAGDEQFF.

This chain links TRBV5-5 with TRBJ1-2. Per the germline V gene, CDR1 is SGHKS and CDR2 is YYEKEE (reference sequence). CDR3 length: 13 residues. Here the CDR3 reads CASSSTENYGYTF.

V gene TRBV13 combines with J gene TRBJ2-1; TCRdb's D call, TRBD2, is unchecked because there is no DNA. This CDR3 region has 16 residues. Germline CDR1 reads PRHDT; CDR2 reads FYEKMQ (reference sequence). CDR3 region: CASSNRTSGRQGEQFF.

CDR3 region: CSVGGVGYGYTF. This chain connects TRBV29-1 to TRBJ1-2. The CDR3 runs 12 residues. Germline CDR1 SQVTM, CDR2 ANQGSEA.

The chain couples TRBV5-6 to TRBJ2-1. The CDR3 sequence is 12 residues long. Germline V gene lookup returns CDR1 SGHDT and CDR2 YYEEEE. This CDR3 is CASSSQVVEQFF.

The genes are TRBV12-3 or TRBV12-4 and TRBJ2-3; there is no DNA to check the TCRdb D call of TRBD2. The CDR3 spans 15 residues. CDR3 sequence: CASAWRTASTDTQYF.

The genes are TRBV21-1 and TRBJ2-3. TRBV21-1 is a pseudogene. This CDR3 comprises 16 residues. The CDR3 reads CASSPQATGFMDTQYF.

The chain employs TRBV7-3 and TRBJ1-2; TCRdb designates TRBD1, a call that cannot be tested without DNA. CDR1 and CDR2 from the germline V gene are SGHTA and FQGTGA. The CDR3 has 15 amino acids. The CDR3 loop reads CASSSSHQPGRGYTF. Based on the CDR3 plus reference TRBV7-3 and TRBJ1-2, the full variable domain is GAGVSQTPSNKVTEKGKYVELRCDPISGHTALYWYRQSLGQGPEFLIYFQGTGAADDSGLPNDRFFAVRPEGSVSTLKIQRTERGDSAVYLCASSSSHQPGRGYTFGSGTRLTVV.

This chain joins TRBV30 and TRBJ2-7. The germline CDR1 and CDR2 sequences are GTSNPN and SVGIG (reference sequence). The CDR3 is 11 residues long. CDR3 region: CAWSWKDEQYF. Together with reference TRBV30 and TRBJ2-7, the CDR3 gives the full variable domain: SQTIHQWPATLVQPVGSPLSLECTVEGTSNPNLYWYRQAAGRGLQLLFYSVGIGQISSEVPQNLSASRPQDRQFILSSKKLLLSDSGFYLCAWSWKDEQYFGPGTRLTVT.